This T cell receptor beta chain was profiled in a study of blood T cell repertoires in COVID-19 (dated by TCRdb to 2019 to 2021). General notes on the study: The collaborator samples originated in the United States, Italy and Spain and spanned the acute and convalescent phases of COVID-19. The prospective study material was composed of cDNA or gDNA derived from T cells, B-cell-depleted T cells, or PBMCs. Deeply sampled blood TCRbeta repertoires from subjects exposed to, actively infected with, or recovered from COVID-19 were included in the dataset. The repertoires were made available in a free public database intended to serve as a resource for research on the immune response to SARS-CoV-2. Samples came from the ongoing ImmuneRACE study (first 160 participants) plus 1,254 subjects from 6 global collaborators. Nearly every sample came with metadata listing a de-identified subject ID, COVID-19 status, age in years and sex. Where HLA class I and class II types were available, the types were taken from metadata supplied by the sample provider, not from assay-based typing. Broad study findings and their caveats: The quantity of clinical and demographic metadata differed by source and by participant and was supplied without curation.

TCRbeta CDR3 regions were amplified from genomic DNA using the immunoSEQ Assay, a bias-controlled multiplex PCR. Concerning the study's data processing: Nucleated cell counts per sample were estimated from amplification of reference gene primers within the assay. To quantify the absolute abundance of each unique TCRbeta CDR3 rearrangement, sequence reads were collapsed and filtered. For each sample, productive Simpson clonality was calculated as the square root of Simpson's diversity index across productive rearrangements. TCRdb mirrors the immuneACCESS table, restricted to in-frame sequences. Some clones are absent from its copies; in checked studies, under half trace to an unresolved V gene, and the reason for the others is unknown. The DNA gave D and trimming, while V, J and clone size come from that table. This sample is represented by about 310,000 clones; 70% to 90% of them were singletons. The top ten clonotypes cover over 1% of the sample.

The collaborating institutions used their own protocols to collect whole blood in K2EDTA tubes. For TCRbeta analysis, collaborators shipped samples as frozen whole blood, isolated PBMCs, or DNA extracted from either of those sample types. There are 15 amino acids in the CDR3, from cysteine to phenylalanine inclusive. Only the CDR3 part of the read is kept: 45 bases, read in frame from the first base. From a lookup of the germline V gene, CDR1 and CDR2 are SGHVS and FNYEAQ. The V and J ends are trimmed by 0 bases and 5 bases, leaving 8 bases between them. About this clone itself: The target of this receptor is not known. Base qualities are not recorded, but no much larger clone differs from it by a single base.

The V and J segments used are TRBV7-6 and TRBJ1-6; the D segment could be TRBD1, given 6 matching bases. The TCR comes from a man in his sixties or seventies with acute or convalescent COVID-19. Material for sequencing was peripheral blood. The CDR3 is CASSLAQGNNSPLHF. The nucleotides are TGTGCCAGCAGCTTAGCACAGGGTAATAATTCACCCCTCCACTTT.